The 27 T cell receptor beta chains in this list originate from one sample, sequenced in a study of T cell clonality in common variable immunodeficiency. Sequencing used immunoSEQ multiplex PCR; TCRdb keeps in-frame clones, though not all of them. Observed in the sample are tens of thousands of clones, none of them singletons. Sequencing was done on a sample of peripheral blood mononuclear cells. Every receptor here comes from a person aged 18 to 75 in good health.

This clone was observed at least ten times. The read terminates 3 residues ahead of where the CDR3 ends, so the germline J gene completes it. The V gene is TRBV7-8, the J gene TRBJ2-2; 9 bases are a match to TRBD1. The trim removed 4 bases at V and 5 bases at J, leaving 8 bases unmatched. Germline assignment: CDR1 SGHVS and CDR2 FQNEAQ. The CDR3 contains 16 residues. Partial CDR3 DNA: TGTGCCAGCAGCTCCCTCGGACAGGGGCAAACCGGGGAG. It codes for CASSSLGQGQTGE. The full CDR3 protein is CASSSLGQGQTGELFF.

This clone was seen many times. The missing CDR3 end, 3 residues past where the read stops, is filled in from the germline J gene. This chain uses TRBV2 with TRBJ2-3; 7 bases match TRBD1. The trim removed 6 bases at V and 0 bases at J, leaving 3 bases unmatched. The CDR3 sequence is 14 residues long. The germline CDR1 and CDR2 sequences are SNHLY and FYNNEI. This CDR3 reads CASSRQGSTDTQYF. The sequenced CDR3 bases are TGTGCCAGCAGCCGACAGGGAAGCACAGATACG.

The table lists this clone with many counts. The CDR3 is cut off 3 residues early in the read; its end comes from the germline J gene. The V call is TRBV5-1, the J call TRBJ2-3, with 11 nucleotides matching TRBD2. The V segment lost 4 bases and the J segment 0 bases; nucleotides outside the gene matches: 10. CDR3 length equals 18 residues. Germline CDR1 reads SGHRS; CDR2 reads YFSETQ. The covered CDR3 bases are TGCGCCAGCAGCGTCGGGACTAGCGGCCCCCCTAGCACAGATACG. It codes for CASSVGTSGPPSTDT. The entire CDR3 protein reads CASSVGTSGPPSTDTQYF.

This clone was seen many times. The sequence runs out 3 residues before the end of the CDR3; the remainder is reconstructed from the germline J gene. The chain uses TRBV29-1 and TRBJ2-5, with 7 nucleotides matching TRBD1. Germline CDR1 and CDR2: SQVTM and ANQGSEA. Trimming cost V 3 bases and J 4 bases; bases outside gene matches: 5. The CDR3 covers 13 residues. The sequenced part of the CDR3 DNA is TGCAGCGTTGATGGGACAGCTCGAGAGACC. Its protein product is CSVDGTARET. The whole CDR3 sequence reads CSVDGTARETQYF.

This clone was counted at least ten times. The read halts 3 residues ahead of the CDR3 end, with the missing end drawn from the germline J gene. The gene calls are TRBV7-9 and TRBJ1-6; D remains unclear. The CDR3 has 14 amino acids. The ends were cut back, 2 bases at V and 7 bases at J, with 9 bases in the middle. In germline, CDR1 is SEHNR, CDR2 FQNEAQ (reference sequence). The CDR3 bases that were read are TGTGCCAGCAGCTTAACTACCGAGAATTCACCC. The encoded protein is CASSLTTENSP. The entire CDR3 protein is CASSLTTENSPLHF. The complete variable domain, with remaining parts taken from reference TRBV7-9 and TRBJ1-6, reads DTGVSQNPRHKITKRGQNVTFRCDPISEHNRLYWYRQTLGQGPEFLTYFQNEAQLEKSRLLSDRFSAERPKGSFSTLEIQRTEQGDSAMYLCASSLTTENSPLHFGNGTRLTVT.

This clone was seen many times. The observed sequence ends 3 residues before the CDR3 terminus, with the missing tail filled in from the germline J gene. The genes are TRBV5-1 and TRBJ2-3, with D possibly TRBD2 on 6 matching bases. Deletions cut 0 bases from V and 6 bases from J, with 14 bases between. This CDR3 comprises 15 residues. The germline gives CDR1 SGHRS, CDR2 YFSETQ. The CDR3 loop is CASSLAVTRQDTQYF. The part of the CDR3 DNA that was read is TGCGCCAGCAGCTTGGCCGTGACTAGACAGGATACG.

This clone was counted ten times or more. This CDR3 is CASSSSTSGDRNEQFF. The CDR3 DNA, read in part, is TGTGCCAGCAGCTCCTCGACTAGCGGGGATCGCAATGAG. The chain is built from TRBV3-1 (or the pseudogene TRBV3-2) and TRBJ2-1, with 11 bases matching TRBD2. The read is 3 residues too short to cover the CDR3 end, so that end is filled in from the germline J gene. Germline V gives CDR1 LGHDT, CDR2 YNNKEL (reference sequence). The CDR3 consists of 16 residues. The junction had 9 bases not matched to a gene; V was cut back by 5 bases and J by 6 bases.

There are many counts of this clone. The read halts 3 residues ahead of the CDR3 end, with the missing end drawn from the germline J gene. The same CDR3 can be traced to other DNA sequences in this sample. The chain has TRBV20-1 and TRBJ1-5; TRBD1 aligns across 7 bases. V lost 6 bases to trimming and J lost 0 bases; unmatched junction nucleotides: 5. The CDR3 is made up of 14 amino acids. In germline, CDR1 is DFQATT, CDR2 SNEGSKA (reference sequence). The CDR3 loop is CSAIRDSSNQPQHF. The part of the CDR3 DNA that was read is TGCAGTGCAATCCGGGACAGTAGCAATCAGCCC.

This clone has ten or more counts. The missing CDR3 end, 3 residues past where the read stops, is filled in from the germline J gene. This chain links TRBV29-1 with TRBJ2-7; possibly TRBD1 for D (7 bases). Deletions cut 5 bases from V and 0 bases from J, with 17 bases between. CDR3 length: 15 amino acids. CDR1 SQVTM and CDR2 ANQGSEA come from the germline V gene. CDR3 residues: CSVKAGQLLSYEQYF. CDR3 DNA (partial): TGCAGCGTTAAGGCGGGACAGCTCCTCTCCTACGAG.

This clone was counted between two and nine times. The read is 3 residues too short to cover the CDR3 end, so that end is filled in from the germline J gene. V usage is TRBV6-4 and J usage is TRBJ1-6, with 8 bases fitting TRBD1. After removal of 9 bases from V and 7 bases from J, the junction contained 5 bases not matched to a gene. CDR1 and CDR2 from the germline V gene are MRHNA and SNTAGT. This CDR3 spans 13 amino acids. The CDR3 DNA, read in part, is TGTGCCAGTCGGACAGGGATCAATTCACCC. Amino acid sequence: CASRTGINSP. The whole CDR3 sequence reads CASRTGINSPLHF.

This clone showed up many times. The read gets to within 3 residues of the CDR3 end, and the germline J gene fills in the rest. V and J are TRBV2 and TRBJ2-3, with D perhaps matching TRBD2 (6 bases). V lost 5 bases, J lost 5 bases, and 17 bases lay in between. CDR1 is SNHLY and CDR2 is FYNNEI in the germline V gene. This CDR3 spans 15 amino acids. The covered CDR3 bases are TGTGCCAGCAGTCTGGGAGAGCGGGTAGGAGATACG. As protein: CASSLGERVGDT. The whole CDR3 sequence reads CASSLGERVGDTQYF. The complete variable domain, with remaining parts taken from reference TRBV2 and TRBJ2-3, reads EPEVTQTPSHQVTQMGQEVILRCVPISNHLYFYWYRQILGQKVEFLVSFYNNEISEKSEIFDDQFSVERPDGSNFTLKIRSTKLEDSAMYFCASSLGERVGDTQYFGPGTRLTVL.

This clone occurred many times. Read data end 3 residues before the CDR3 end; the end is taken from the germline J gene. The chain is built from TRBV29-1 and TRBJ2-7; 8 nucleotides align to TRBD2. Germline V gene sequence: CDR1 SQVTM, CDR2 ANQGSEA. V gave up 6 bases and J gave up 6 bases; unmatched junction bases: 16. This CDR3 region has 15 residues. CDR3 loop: CSVPASPAGVPEQYF. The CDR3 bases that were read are TGCAGCGTCCCCGCCTCCCCAGCGGGAGTACCCGAG.

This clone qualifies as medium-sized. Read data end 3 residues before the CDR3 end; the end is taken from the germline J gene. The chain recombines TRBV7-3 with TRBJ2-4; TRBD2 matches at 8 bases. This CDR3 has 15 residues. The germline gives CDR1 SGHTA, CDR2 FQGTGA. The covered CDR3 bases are TGTGCCAGCAGCTTTCGGGGGGGTCTACAGGAGCCT. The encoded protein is CASSFRGGLQEP. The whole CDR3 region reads CASSFRGGLQEPQYF.

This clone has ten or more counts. The CDR3 sequence: CASSPLAGNNEQFF. The CDR3 DNA, read in part, is TGTGCCAGCTCACCACTGGCGGGCAACAATGAG. The J gene is TRBJ2-1, the V gene TRBV18, with a weak D call TRBD2 (5 bases). The missing CDR3 end, 3 residues past where the read stops, is filled in from the germline J gene. The V gene's germline CDR1 is KGHSH and CDR2 LQKENI. The CDR3 has 14 residues. V was trimmed by 1 base and J by 5 bases, leaving 9 bases between them. The full variable domain, completed using reference TRBV18 and TRBJ2-1, is NAGVMQNPRHLVRRRGQEARLRCSPMKGHSHVYWYRQLPEEGLKFMVYLQKENIIDESGMPKERFSAEFPKEGPSILRIQQVVRGDSAAYFCASSPLAGNNEQFFGPGTRLTVL.

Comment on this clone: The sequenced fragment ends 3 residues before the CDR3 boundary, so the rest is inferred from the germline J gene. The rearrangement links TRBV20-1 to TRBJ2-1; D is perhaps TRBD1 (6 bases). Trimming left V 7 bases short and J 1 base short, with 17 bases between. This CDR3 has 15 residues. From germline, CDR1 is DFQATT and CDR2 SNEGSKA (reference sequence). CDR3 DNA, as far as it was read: TGCAGTGGTCAGTACAGGGCTAGGTCCTACAATGAG. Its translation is CSGQYRARSYNE. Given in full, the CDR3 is CSGQYRARSYNEQFF.

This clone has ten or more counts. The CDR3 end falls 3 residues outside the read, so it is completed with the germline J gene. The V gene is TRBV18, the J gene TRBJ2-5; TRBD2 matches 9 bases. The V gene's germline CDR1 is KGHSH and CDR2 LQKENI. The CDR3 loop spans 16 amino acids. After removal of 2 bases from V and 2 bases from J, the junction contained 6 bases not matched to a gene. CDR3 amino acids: CASSPFRGGAQETQYF. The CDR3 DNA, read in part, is TGTGCCAGCTCACCATTCCGCGGGGGGGCACAAGAGACC.

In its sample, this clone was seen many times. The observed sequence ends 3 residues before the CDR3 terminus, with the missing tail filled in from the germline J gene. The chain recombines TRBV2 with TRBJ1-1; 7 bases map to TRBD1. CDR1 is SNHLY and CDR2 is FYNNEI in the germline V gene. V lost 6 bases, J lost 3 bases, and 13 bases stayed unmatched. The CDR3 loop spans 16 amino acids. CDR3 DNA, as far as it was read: TGTGCCAGCAGGAGATTAGGGGGCAGGGGAGACACTGAA. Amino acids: CASRRLGGRGDTE. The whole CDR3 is CASRRLGGRGDTEAFF.

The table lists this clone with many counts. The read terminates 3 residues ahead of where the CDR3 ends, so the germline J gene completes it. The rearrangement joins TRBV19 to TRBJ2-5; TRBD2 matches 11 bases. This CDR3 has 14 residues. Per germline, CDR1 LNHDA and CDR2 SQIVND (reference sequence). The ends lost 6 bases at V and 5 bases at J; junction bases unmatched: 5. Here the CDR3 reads CASRDLAGGETQYF. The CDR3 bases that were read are TGTGCCAGTAGGGATTTAGCGGGAGGGGAGACC.

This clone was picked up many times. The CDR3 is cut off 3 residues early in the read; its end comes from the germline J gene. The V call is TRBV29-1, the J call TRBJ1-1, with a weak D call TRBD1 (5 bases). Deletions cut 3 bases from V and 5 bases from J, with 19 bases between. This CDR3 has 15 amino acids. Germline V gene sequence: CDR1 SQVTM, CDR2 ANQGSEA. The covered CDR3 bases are TGCAGCGTTGAGGATTGGGGCAGGGATGGTACTGAA. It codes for CSVEDWGRDGTE. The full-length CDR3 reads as CSVEDWGRDGTEAFF.

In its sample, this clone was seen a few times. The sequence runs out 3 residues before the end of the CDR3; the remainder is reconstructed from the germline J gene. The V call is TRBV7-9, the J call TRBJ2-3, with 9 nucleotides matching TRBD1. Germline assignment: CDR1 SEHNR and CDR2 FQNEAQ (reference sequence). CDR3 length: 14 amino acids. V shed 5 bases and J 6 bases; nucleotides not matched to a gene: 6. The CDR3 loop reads CASSVGQGTDTQYF. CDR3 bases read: TGTGCCAGCAGCGTCGGACAGGGGACGGATACG.

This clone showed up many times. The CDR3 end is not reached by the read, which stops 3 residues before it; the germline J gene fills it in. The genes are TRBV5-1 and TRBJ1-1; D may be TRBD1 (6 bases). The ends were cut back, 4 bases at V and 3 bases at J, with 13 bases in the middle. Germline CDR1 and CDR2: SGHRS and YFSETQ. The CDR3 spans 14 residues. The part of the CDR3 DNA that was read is TGCGCCAGCAGCGACAGGACAGACTACACTGAA. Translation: CASSDRTDYTE. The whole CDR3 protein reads CASSDRTDYTEAFF.

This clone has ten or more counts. The CDR3 bases that were read are TGCGCCAGCAGTGACGGGGGGACTTATACG. Protein sequence: CASSDGGTYT. The entire CDR3 sequence reads CASSDGGTYTQYF. The V call is TRBV10-1, the J call TRBJ2-3; TRBD2 matches 7 bases. The read comes to an end 3 residues before the CDR3 does, leaving the germline J gene to fill in the end. The CDR3 extends over 13 amino acids. V was pared by 3 bases and J by 7 bases, with 4 bases of the junction left unmatched. CDR1 is WNHNN, CDR2 SYGVQD, per germline (reference sequence).

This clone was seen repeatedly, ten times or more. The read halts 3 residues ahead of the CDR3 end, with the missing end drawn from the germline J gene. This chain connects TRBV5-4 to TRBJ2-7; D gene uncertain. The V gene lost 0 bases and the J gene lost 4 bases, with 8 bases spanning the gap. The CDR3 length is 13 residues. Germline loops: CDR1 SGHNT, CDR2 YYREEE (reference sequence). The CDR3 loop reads CASSLVHGYEQYF. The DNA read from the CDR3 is TGTGCCAGCAGCTTGGTTCACGGGTACGAG.

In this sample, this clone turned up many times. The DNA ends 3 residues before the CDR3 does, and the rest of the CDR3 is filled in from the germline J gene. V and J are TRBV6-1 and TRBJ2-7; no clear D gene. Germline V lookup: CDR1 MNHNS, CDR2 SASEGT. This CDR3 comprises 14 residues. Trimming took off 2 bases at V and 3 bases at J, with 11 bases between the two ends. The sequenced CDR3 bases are TGTGCCAGCAGTGAACAGGCCAGCCTCTACGAG. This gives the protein CASSEQASLYE. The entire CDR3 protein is CASSEQASLYEQYF.

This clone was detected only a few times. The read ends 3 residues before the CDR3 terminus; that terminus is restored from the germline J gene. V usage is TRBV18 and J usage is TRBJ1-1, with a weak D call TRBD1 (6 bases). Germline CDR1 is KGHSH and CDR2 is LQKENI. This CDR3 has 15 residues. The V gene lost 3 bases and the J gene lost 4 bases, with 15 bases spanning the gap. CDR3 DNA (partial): TGTGCCAGCTCACCCCTGGACAAAGGGGGCACTGAA. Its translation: CASSPLDKGGTE. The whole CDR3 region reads CASSPLDKGGTEAFF. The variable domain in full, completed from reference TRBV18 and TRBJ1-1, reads NAGVMQNPRHLVRRRGQEARLRCSPMKGHSHVYWYRQLPEEGLKFMVYLQKENIIDESGMPKERFSAEFPKEGPSILRIQQVVRGDSAAYFCASSPLDKGGTEAFFGQGTRLTVV.

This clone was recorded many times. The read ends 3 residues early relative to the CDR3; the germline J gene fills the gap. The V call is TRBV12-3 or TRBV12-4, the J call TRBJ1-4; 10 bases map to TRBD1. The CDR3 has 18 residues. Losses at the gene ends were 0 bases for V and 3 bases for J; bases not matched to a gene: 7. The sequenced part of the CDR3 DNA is TGTGCCAGCAGTTTAGCCCTGGGACAGGGGCTTTCTAATGAAAAA. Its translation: CASSLALGQGLSNEK. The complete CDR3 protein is CASSLALGQGLSNEKLFF.

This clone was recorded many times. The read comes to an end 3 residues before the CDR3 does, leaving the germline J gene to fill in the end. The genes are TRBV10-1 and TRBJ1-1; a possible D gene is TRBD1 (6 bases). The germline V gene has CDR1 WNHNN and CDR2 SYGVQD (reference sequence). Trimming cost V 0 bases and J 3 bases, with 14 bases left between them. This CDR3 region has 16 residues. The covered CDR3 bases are TGCGCCAGCAGTGAGTCTCCTTTGACAGGACACACTGAA. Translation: CASSESPLTGHTE. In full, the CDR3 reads CASSESPLTGHTEAFF.